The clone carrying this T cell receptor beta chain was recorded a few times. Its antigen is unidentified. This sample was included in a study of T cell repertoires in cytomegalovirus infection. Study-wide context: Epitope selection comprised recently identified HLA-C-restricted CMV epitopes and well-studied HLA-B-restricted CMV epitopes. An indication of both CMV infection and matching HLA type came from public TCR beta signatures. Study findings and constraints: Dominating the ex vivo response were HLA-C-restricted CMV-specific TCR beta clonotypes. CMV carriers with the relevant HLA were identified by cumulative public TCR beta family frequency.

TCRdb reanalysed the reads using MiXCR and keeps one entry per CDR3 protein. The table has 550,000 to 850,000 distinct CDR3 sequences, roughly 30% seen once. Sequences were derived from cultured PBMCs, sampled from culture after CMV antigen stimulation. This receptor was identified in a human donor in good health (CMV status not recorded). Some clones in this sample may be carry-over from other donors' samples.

The CDR3 here is CASSQAVGNEQFF. The DNA for the CDR3 is TGCGCCAGCAGCCAAGCAGTGGGGAATGAGCAGTTCTTC. The chain is built from TRBV4-3 and TRBJ2-1; D ambiguous. Trimming left V 1 base short and J 7 bases short, with 8 bases between. The CDR3 consists of 13 residues. In germline, CDR1 is LGHNA, CDR2 YSLEER.